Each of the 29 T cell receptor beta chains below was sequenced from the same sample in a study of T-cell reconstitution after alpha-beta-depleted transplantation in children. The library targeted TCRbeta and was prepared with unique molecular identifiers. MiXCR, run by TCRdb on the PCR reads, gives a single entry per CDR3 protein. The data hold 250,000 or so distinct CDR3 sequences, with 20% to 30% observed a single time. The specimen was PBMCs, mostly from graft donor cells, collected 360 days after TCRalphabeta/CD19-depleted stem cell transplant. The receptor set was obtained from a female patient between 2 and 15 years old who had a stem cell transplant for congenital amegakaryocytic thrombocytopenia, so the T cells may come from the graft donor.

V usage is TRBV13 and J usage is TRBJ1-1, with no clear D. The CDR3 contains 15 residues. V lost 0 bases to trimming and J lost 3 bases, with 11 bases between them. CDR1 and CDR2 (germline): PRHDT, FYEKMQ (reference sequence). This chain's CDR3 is CASSLGSGIDTEAFF. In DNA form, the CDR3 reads TGTGCCAGCAGCTTAGGGTCGGGGATCGACACTGAAGCTTTCTTT.

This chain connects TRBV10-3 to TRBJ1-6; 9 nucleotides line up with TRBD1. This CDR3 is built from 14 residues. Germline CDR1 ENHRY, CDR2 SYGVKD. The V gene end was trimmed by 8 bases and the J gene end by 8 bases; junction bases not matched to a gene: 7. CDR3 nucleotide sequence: TGTGCCATCCATGGGGGGACAGGGCATTCACCCCTCCACTTT. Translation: CAIHGGTGHSPLHF.

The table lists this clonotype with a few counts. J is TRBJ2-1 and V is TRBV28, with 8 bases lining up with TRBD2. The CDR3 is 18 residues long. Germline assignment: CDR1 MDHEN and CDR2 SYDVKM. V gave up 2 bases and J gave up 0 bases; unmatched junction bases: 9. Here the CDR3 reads CASSLIAGPTLSYNEQFF. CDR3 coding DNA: TGTGCCAGCAGTTTAATAGCGGGACCAACCCTCTCCTACAATGAGCAGTTCTTC.

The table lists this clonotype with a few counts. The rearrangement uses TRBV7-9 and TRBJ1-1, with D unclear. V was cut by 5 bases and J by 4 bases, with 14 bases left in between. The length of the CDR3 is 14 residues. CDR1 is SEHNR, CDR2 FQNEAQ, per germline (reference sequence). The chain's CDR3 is CASSRLILVTEAFF. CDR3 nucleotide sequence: TGTGCCAGCAGCCGCCTTATTTTGGTCACTGAAGCTTTCTTT.

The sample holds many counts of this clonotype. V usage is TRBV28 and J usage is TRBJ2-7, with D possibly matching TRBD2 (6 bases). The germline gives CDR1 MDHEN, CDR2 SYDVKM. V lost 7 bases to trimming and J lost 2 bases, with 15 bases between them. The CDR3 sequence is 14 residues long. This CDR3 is CASNSPRGAYEQYF. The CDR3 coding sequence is TGTGCCAGCAACTCCCCGCGGGGCGCCTACGAGCAGTACTTC.

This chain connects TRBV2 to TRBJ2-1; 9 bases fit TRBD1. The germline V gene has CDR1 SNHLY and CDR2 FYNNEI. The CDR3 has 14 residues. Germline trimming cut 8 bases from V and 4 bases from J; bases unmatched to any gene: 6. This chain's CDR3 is CASGGTGRYNEQFF. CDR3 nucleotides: TGTGCCAGCGGCGGGACAGGGAGATACAATGAGCAGTTCTTC.

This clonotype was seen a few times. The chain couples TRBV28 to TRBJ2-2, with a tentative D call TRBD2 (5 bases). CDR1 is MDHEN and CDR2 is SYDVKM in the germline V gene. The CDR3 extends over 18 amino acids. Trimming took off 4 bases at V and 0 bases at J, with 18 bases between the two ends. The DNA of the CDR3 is TGTGCCAGCAGTTGGCTCCTAGAAGAGGGTTCGAACACCGGGGAGCTGTTTTTT. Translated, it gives CASSWLLEEGSNTGELFF.

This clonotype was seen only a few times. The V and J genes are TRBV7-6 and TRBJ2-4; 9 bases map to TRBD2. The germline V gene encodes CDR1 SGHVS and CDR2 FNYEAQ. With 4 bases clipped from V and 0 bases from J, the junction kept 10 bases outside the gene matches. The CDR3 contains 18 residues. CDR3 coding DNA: TGTGCCAGCAGCTCTTACCCTAGCGGGATGGGAGCCAAAAACATTCAGTACTTC. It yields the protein CASSSYPSGMGAKNIQYF. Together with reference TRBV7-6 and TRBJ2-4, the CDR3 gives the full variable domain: GAGVSQSPRYKVTKRGQDVALRCDPISGHVSLYWYRQALGQGPEFLTYFNYEAQQDKSGLPNDRFSAERPEGSISTLTIQRTEQRDSAMYRCASSSYPSGMGAKNIQYFGAGTRLSVL.

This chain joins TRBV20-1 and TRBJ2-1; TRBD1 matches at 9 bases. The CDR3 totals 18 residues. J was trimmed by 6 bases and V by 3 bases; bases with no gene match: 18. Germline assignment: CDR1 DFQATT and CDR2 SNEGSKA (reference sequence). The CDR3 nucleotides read TGCAGTGCTAGGGGGACAGGGTCTATCAGTGGTGGATCCAATGAGCAGTTCTTC. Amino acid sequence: CSARGTGSISGGSNEQFF.

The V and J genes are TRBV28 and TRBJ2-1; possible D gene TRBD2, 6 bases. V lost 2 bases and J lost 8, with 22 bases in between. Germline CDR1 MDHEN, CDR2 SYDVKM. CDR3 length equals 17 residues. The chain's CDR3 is CASSLGMVRAKRDEQFF. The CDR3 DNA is TGTGCCAGCAGTTTAGGGATGGTCCGGGCCAAGCGGGATGAGCAGTTCTTC.

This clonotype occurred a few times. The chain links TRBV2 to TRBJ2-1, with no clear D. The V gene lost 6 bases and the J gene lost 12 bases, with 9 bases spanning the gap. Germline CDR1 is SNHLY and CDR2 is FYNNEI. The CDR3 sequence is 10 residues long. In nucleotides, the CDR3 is TGTGCCAGCAGGTGGACGGTGCAGTTCTTC. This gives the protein CASRWTVQFF.

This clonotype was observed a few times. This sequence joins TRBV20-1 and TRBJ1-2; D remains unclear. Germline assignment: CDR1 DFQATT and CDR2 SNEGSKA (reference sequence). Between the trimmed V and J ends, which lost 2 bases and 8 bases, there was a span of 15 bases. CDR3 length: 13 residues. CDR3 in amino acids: CSARSERERGYTF. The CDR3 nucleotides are TGCAGTGCTAGATCCGAGAGGGAGAGAGGCTACACCTTC.

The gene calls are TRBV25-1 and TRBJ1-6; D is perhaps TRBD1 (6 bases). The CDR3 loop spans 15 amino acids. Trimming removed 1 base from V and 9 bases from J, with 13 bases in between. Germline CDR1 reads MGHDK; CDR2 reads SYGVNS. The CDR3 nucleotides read TGTGCCAGCAGTGAATTCACAGGGCCGGGTTCACCCCTCCACTTT. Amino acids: CASSEFTGPGSPLHF.

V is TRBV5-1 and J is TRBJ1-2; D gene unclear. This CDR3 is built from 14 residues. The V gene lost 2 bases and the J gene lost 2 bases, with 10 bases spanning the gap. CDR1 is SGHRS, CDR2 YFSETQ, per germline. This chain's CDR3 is CASSLADGNYGYTF. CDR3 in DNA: TGCGCCAGCAGCTTAGCGGACGGGAACTATGGCTACACCTTC.

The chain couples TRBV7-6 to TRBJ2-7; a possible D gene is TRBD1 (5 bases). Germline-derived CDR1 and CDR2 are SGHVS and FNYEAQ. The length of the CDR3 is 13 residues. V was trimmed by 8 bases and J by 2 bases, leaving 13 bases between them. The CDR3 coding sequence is TGTGCCAGCTCGAAGACAGAGGCCTACGAGCAGTACTTC. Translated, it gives CASSKTEAYEQYF.

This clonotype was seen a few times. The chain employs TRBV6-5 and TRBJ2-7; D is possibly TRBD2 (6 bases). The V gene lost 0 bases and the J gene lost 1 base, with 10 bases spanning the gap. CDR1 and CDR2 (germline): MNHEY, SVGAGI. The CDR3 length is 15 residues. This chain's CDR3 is CASSYSSGLSYEQYF. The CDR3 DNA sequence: TGTGCCAGCAGTTACTCCTCCGGACTATCCTACGAGCAGTACTTC.

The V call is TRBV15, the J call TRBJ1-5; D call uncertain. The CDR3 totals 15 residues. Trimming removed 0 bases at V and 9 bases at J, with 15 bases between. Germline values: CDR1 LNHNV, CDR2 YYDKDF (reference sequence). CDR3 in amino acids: CATSRDTLDRWPQHF. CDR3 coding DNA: TGTGCCACCAGCAGAGATACGCTGGATAGGTGGCCCCAGCATTTT.

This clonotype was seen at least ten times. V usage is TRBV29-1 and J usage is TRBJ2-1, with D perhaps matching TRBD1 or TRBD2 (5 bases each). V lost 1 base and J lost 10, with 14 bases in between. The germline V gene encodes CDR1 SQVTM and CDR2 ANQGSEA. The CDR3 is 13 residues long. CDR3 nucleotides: TGCAGCGTTGAAGTTGGGACGTCAGGAGAGCAGTTCTTC. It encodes CSVEVGTSGEQFF.

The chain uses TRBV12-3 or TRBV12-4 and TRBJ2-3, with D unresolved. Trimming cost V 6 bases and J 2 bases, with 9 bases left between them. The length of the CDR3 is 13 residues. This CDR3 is CASSDANTDTQYF. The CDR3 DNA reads TGTGCCAGCAGCGACGCTAACACAGATACGCAGTATTTT.

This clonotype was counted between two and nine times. Here the CDR3 DNA reads TGTGCCAGCAGCTTAGGGACAGGGTTAAATCAGCCCCAGCATTTT. Its protein product is CASSLGTGLNQPQHF. The rearrangement links TRBV7-9 to TRBJ1-5; TRBD1 matches 8 bases. This CDR3 is 15 amino acids long. V was pared by 1 base and J by 4 bases, with 3 bases of the junction left unmatched. The V gene's germline CDR1 is SEHNR and CDR2 FQNEAQ (reference sequence).

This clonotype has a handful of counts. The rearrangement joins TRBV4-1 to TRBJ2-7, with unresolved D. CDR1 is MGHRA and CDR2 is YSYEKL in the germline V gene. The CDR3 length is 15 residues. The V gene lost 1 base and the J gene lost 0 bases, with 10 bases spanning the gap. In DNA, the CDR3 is TGCGCCAGCAGCCAAGTCTACGCGAGCTCCTACGAGCAGTACTTC. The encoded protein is CASSQVYASSYEQYF.

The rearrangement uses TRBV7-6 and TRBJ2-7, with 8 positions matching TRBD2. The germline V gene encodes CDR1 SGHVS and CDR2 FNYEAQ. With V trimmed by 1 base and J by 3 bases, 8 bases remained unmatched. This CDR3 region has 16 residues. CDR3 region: CASSLGLGLGDYEQYF. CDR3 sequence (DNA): TGTGCCAGCAGCTTAGGATTGGGACTAGGGGACTACGAGCAGTACTTC.

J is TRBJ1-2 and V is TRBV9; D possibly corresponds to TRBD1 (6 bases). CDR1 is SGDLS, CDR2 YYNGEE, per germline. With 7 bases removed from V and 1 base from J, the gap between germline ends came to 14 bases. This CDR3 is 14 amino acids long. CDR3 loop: CASGSGGNNYGYTF. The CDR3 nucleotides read TGTGCCAGCGGTTCCGGGGGCAATAACTATGGCTACACCTTC.

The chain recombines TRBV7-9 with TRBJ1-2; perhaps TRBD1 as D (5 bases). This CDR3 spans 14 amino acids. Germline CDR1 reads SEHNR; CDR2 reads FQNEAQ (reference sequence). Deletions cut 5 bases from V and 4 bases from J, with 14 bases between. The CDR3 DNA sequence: TGTGCCAGCAGCCTGTCTATGACAGTCTATGGCTACACCTTC. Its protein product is CASSLSMTVYGYTF.

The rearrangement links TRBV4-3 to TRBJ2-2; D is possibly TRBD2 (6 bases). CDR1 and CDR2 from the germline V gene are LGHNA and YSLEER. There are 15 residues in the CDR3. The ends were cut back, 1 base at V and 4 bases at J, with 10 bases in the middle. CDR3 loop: CASSQARRGTGELFF. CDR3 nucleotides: TGCGCCAGCAGCCAAGCTAGGAGGGGCACCGGGGAGCTGTTTTTT.

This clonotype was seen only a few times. The CDR3 DNA reads TGCAGTGCAGCGGGACGGTACTACGAGCAGTACTTC. Translation gives CSAAGRYYEQYF. The rearrangement joins TRBV20-1 to TRBJ2-7, with 7 bases that match TRBD2. The germline CDR1 and CDR2 sequences are DFQATT and SNEGSKA (reference sequence). The CDR3 is made up of 12 amino acids. V trimming: 6 bases; J trimming: 3 bases; junction bases outside the gene matches: 5.

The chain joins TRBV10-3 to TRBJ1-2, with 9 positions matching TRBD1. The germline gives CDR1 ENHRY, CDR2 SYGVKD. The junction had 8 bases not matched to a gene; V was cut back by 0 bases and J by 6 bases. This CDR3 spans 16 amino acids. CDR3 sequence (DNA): TGTGCCATCAGTGAGTCGGTGGACAGGGGAAAGGATGGCTACACCTTC. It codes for CAISESVDRGKDGYTF.

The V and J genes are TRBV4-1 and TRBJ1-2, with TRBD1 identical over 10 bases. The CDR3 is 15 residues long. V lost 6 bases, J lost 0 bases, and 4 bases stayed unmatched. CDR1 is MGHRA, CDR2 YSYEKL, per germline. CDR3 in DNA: TGCGCCAGCAGGACAGGGGGCGCTTCTAACTATGGCTACACCTTC. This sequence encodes CASRTGGASNYGYTF.

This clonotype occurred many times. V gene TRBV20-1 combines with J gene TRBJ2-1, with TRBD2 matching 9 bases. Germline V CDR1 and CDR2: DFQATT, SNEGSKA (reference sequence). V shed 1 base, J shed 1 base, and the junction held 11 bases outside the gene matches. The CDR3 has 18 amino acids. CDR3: CSARVVLAGPVSYNEQFF. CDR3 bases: TGCAGTGCTAGAGTGGTCCTAGCGGGGCCCGTTTCCTACAATGAGCAGTTCTTC.